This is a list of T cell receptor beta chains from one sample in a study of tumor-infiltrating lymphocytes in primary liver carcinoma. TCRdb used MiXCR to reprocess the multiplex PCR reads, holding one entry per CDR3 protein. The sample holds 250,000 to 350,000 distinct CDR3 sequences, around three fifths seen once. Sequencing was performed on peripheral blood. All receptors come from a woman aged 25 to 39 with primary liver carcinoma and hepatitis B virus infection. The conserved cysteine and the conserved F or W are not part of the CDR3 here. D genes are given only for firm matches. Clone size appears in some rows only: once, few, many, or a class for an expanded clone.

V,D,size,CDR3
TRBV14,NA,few,ASSFPGHKETQY
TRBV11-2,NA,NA,ASSFRTQYEEC
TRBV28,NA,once,ASSLSWGREIQY
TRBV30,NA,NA,AWSVLLVGYEQY
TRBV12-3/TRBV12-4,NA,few,ASSPRRSSYNEQF
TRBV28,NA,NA,ATRSQTGKVPNAEAF
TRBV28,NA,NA,ASIRHEQF
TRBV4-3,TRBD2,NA,ASSQGPGLAGGPGNIQY
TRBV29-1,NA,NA,GAYRAYNEQF
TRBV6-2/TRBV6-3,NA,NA,ATYGLYSNQPQH
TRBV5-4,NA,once,ANSLKAVHQH
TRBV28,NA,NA,ASTLTGVGHSNEKLF
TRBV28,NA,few,ASSSQAGAREQY
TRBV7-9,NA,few,ASSLGTGGGYGYT
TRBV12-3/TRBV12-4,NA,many,ASSLEGRNYEQY
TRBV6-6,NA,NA,ASSRLSTEAF